This T cell receptor beta chain was identified during a study of response to subunit inactivated influenza vaccine. Whole-study results and caveats: A suggestion made by the authors is that each seasonal influenza vaccination recruits few new T cells.

From the RT-PCR reads, TCRdb called clonotypes with MiXCR, one entry per CDR3 protein. The sample contains approximately 300,000 distinct CDR3 sequences, over 20% of which appear only once. Germline CDR1 reads MGHDK; CDR2 reads SYGVNS. Between the trimmed V and J ends, which lost 3 bases and 4 bases, there was a span of 9 bases. This CDR3 comprises 13 residues. To note about this clonotype: As yet, its antigen is unknown.

Source: PBMCs from blood, taken less than 22 months after vaccination. V is TRBV25-1 and J is TRBJ1-2, with unresolved D. The receptor comes from a man aged 50 to 69 who received an inactivated influenza vaccine. CDR3 DNA: TGTGCCAGCAGTGACCTACACAGCTATGGCTACACCTTC. Amino acid sequence: CASSDLHSYGYTF.